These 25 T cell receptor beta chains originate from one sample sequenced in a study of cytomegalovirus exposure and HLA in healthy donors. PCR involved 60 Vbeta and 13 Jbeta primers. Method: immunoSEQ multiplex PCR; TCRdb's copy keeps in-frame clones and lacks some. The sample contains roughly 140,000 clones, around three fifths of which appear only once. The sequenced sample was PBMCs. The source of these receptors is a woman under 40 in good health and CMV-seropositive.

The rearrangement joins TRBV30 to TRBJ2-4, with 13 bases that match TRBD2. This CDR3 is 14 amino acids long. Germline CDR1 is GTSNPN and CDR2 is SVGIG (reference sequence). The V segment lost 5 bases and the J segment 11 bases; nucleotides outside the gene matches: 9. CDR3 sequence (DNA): TGTGCCTGGGAGACTAGCGGGGGGTCAGGGTTTCAGTACTTC. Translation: CAWETSGGSGFQYF.

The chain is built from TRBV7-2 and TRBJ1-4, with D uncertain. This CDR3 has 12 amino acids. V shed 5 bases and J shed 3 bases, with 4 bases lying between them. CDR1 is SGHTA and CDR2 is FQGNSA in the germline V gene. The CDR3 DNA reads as TGTGCCAGCAGCCCCTCTAATGAAAAACTGTTTTTT. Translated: CASSPSNEKLFF.

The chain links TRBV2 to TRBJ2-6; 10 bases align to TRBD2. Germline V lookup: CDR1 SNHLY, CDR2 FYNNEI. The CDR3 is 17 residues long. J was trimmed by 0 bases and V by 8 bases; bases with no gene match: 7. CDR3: CASSRTSGVSGANVLTF. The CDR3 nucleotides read TGTGCCAGCTCAAGGACTAGCGGCGTCTCTGGGGCCAACGTCCTGACTTTC.

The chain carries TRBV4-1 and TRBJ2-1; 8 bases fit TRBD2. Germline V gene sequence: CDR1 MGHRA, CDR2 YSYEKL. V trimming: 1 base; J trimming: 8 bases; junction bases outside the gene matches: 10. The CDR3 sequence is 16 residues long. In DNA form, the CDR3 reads TGCGCCAGCAGCCAAGTTCCGGGACTAGTGATCTATGAGCAGTTCTTC. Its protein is CASSQVPGLVIYEQFF.

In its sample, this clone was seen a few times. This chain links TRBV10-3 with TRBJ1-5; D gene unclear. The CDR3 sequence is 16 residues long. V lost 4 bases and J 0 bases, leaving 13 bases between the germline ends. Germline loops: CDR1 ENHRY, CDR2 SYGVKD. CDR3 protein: CAISAQAGNSNQPQHF. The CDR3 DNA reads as TGTGCCATCAGTGCCCAGGCAGGCAATAGCAATCAGCCCCAGCATTTT.

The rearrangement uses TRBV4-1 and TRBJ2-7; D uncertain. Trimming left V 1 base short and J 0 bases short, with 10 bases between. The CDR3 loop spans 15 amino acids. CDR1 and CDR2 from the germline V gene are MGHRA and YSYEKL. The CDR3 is CASSQVRVASYEQYF. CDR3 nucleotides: TGCGCCAGCAGCCAAGTACGGGTGGCCTCCTACGAGCAGTACTTC.

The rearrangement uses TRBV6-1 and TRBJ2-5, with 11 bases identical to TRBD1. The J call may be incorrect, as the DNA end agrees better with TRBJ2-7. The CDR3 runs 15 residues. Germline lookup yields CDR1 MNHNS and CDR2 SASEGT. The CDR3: CASSEGTGGFYEQYF. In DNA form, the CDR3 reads TGTGCCAGCAGTGAAGGGACAGGGGGCTTTTACGAGCAGTACTTC.

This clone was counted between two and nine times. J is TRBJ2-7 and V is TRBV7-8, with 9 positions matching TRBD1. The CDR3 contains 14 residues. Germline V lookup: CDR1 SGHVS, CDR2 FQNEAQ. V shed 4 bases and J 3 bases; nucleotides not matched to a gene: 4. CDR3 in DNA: TGTGCCAGCAGCTGGGGACAGGGAAACTACGAGCAGTACTTC. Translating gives CASSWGQGNYEQYF.

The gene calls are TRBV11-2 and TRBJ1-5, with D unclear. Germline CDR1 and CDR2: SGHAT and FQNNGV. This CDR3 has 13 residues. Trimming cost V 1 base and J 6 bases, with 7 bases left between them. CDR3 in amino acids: CASSLAPGQPQHF. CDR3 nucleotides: TGTGCCAGCAGCTTAGCCCCCGGTCAGCCCCAGCATTTT. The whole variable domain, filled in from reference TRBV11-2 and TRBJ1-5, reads EAGVAQSPRYKIIEKRQSVAFWCNPISGHATLYWYQQILGQGPKLLIQFQNNGVVDDSQLPKDRFSAERLKGVDSTLKIQPAKLEDSAVYLCASSLAPGQPQHFGDGTRLSIL.

In DNA, the CDR3 is TGTGCCAGCAGCAAAGGACAGGGGGCGCGTGAGCAGTACTTC. Residues: CASSKGQGAREQYF. V is TRBV7-2 and J is TRBJ2-7; 11 bases align to TRBD1. This CDR3 contains 14 residues. The V segment lost 5 bases and the J segment 7 bases; nucleotides outside the gene matches: 7. Germline lookup yields CDR1 SGHTA and CDR2 FQGNSA.

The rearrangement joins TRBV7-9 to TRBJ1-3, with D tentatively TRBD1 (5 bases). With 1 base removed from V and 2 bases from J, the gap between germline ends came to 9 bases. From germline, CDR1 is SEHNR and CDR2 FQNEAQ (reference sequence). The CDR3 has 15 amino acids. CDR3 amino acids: CASSLGGGPGNTIYF. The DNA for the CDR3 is TGTGCCAGCAGCTTAGGGGGGGGACCTGGAAACACCATATATTTT.

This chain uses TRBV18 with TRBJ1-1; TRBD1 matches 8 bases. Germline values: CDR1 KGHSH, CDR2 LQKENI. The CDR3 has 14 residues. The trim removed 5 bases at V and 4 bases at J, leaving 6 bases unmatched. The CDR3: CASSRQTGGTEAFF. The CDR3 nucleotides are TGTGCCAGCTCAAGGCAAACAGGGGGCACTGAAGCTTTCTTT. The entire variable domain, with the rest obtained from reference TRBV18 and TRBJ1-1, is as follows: NAGVMQNPRHLVRRRGQEARLRCSPMKGHSHVYWYRQLPEEGLKFMVYLQKENIIDESGMPKERFSAEFPKEGPSILRIQQVVRGDSAAYFCASSRQTGGTEAFFGQGTRLTVV.

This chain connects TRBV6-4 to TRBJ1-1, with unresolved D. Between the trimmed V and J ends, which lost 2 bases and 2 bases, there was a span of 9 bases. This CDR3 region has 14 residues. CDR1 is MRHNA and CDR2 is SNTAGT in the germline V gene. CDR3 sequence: CASSDGQPNTEAFF. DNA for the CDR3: TGTGCCAGCAGTGACGGGCAGCCTAACACTGAAGCTTTCTTT.

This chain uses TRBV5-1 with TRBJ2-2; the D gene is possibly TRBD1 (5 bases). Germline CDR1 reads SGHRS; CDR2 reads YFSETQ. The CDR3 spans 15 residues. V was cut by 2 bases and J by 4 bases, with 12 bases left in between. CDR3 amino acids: CASSFPTASTGELFF. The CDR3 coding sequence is TGCGCCAGCAGCTTCCCGACAGCCAGCACCGGGGAGCTGTTTTTT.

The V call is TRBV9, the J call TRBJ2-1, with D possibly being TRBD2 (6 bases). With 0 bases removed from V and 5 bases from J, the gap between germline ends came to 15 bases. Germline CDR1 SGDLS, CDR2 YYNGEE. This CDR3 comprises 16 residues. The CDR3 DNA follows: TGTGCCAGCAGCGTAGAGTCCGACGGGACTCACAATGAGCAGTTCTTC. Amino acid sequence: CASSVESDGTHNEQFF.

CDR3: CASRTAYNEQFF. CDR3 coding DNA: TGTGCCAGTCGAACAGCTTACAATGAGCAGTTCTTC. The chain links TRBV2 to TRBJ2-1, with D unresolved. Germline V lookup: CDR1 SNHLY, CDR2 FYNNEI. The V gene lost 9 bases and the J gene lost 4 bases, with 10 bases spanning the gap. This CDR3 spans 12 amino acids.

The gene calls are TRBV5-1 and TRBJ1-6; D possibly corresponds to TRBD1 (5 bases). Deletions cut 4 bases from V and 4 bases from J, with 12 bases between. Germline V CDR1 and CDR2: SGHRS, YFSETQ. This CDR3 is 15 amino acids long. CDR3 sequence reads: CASSPAGEYNSPLHF. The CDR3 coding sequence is TGCGCCAGCAGCCCGGCGGGGGAGTATAATTCACCCCTCCACTTT. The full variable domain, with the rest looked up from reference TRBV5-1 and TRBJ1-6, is KAGVTQTPRYLIKTRGQQVTLSCSPISGHRSVSWYQQTPGQGLQFLFEYFSETQRNKGNFPGRFSGRQFSNSRSEMNVSTLELGDSALYLCASSPAGEYNSPLHFGNGTRLTVT.

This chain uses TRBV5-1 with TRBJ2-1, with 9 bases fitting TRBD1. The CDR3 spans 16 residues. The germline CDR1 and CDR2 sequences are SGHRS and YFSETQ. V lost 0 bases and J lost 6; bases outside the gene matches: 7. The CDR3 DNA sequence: TGCGCCAGCAGCTTGGATTGGACAGGGGTCGGCAATGAGCAGTTCTTC. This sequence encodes CASSLDWTGVGNEQFF.

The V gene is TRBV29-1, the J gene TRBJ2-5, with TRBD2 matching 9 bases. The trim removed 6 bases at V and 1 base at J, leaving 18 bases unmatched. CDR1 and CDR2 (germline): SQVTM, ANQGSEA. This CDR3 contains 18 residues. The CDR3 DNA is TGCAGCGTCGATGGGCCCTCTAGCGGGGCGTCACTCCAAGAGACCCAGTACTTC. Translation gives CSVDGPSSGASLQETQYF.

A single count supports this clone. The CDR3 bases are TGTGCCAGCACAAAAAGCCCACAGTATGGCTACACCTTC. It yields the protein CASTKSPQYGYTF. The chain carries TRBV6-5 and TRBJ1-2; D is unresolved. Trimming took 7 bases from V and 5 from J, leaving 14 bases between them. Germline V lookup: CDR1 MNHEY, CDR2 SVGAGI. This CDR3 comprises 13 residues.

The CDR3 loop is CASSGLGAGQETQYF. The CDR3 bases are TGTGCCAGCAGCGGCTTAGGGGCAGGCCAAGAGACCCAGTACTTC. The chain combines TRBV7-6 with TRBJ2-5; TRBD1 is a possible D gene (5 bases). Germline-derived CDR1 and CDR2 are SGHVS and FNYEAQ. The CDR3 consists of 15 residues. The ends were cut back, 5 bases at V and 1 base at J, with 14 bases in the middle.

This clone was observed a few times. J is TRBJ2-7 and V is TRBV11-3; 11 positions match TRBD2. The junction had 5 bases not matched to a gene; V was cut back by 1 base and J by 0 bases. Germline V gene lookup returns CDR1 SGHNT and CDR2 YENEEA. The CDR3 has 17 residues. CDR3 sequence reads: CASSLAASGRNSYEQYF. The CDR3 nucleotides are TGTGCCAGCAGCTTAGCGGCTAGCGGGAGGAACTCCTACGAGCAGTACTTC.

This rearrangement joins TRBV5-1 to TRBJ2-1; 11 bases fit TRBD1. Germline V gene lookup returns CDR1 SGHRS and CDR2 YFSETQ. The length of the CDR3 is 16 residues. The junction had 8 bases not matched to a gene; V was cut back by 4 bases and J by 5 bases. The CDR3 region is CASSHGTGGGNNEQFF. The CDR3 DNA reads TGCGCCAGCAGCCACGGGACAGGGGGAGGAAACAATGAGCAGTTCTTC. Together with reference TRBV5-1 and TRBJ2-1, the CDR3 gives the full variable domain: KAGVTQTPRYLIKTRGQQVTLSCSPISGHRSVSWYQQTPGQGLQFLFEYFSETQRNKGNFPGRFSGRQFSNSRSEMNVSTLELGDSALYLCASSHGTGGGNNEQFFGPGTRLTVL.

In nucleotides, the CDR3 is TGTGCCAGCAGTTTCTTAGGGGCCCCGAGCTCTGGAAACACCATATATTTT. Its translation is CASSFLGAPSSGNTIYF. The chain is built from TRBV28 and TRBJ1-3; D is possibly TRBD1 (5 bases). V lost 3 bases and J 0 bases, leaving 15 bases between the germline ends. This CDR3 region has 17 residues. CDR1 is MDHEN, CDR2 SYDVKM, per germline.

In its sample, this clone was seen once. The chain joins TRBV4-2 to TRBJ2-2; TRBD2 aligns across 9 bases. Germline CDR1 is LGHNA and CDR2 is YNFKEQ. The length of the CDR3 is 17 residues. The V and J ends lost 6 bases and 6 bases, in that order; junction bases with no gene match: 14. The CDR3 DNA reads TGTGCCAGCAGGGGGACTAGCCCTACGAGCGGAGCCGGGGAGCTGTTTTTT. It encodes CASRGTSPTSGAGELFF.